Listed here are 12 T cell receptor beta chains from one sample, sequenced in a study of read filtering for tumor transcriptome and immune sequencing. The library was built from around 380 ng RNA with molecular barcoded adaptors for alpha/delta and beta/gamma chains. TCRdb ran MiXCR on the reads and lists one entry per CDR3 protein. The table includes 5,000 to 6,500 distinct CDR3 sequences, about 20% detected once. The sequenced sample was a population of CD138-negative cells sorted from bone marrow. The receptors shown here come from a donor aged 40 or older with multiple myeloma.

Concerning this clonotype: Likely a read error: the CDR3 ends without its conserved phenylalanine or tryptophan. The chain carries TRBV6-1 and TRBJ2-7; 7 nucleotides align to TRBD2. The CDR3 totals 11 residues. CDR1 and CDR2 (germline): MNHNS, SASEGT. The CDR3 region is CAGGVSYEQYL. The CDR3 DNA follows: TGTGCTGGGGGGGTATCCTACGAGCAGTACCTC.

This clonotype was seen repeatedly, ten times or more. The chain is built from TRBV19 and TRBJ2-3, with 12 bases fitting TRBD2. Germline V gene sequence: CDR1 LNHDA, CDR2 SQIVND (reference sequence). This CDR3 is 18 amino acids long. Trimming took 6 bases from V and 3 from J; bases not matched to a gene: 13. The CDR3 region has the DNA TGTGCCAGTAGCTCGAGGACTAGCGGGACCAGATCAACAGATACGCAGTATTTT. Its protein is CASSSRTSGTRSTDTQYF.

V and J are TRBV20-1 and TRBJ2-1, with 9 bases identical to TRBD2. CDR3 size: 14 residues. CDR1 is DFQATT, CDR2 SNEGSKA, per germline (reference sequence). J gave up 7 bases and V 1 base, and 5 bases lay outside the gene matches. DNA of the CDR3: TGCAGTGCTAGAGTAAGGAGCGGGAGGAATGAGCAGTTCTTC. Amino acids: CSARVRSGRNEQFF.

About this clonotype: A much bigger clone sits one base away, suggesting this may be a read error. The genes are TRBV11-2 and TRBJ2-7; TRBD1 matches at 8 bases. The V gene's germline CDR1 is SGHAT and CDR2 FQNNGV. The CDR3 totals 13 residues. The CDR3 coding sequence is TGTGCCATCAGCCCGGACAGGGTCTACGAGCAGTACTTC. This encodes CAISPDRVYEQYF.

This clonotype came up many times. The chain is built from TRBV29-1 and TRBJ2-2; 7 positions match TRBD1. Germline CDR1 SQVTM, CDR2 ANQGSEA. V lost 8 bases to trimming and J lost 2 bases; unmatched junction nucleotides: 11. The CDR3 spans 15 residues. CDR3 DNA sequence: TGCAGCTTTCCCCCCGGGACAGACAACACCGGGGAGCTGTTTTTT. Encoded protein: CSFPPGTDNTGELFF.

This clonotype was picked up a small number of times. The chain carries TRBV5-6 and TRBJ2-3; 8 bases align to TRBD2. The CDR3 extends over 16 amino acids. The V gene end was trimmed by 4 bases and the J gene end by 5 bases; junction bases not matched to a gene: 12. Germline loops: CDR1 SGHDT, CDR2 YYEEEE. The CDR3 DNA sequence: TGTGCCAGCAGCGCGATCGGGAGGGGTTATGGAGATACGCAGTATTTT. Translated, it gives CASSAIGRGYGDTQYF.

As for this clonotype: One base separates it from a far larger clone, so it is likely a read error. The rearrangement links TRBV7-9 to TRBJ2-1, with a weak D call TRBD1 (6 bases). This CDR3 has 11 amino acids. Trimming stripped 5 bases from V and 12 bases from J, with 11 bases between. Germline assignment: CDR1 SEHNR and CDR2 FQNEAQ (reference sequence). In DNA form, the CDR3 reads TGTGCCAGCAGCCTCGGACAGTTGCAGTTCTTC. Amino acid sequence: CASSLGQLQFF.

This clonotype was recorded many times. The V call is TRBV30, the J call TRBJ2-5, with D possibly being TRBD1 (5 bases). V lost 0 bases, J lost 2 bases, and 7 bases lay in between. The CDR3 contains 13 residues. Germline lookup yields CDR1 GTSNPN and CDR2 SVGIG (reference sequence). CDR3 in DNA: TGTGCCTGGAGTGTAAACAGGCAAGAGACCCAGTACTTC. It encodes CAWSVNRQETQYF. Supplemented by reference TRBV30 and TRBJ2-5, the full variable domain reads SQTIHQWPATLVQPVGSPLSLECTVEGTSNPNLYWYRQAAGRGLQLLFYSVGIGQISSEVPQNLSASRPQDRQFILSSKKLLLSDSGFYLCAWSVNRQETQYFGPGTRLLVL.

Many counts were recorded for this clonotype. The CDR3 is CASSLTVNYGYTF. DNA of the CDR3: TGTGCCAGCAGCTTGACAGTCAACTATGGCTACACCTTC. The rearrangement joins TRBV7-9 to TRBJ1-2; TRBD1 might be the D (5 bases). CDR3 length: 13 residues. Trimming took off 3 bases at V and 2 bases at J, with 7 bases between the two ends. In germline, CDR1 is SEHNR, CDR2 FQNEAQ (reference sequence).

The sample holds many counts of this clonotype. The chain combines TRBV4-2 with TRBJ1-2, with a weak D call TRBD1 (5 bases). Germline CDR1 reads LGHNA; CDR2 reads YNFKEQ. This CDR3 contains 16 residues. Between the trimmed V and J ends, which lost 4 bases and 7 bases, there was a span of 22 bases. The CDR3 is CASSPSGQGGSSGYTF. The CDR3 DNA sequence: TGTGCCAGCAGCCCCTCCGGACAAGGTGGCTCTTCTGGCTACACCTTC.

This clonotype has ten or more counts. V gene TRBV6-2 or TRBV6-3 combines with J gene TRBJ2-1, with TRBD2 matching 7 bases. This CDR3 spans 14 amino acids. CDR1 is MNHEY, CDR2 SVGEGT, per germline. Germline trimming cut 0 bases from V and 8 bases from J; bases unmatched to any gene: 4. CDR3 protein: CASSYSYSGYEQFF. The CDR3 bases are TGTGCCAGCAGTTACTCATATAGCGGGTATGAGCAGTTCTTC.

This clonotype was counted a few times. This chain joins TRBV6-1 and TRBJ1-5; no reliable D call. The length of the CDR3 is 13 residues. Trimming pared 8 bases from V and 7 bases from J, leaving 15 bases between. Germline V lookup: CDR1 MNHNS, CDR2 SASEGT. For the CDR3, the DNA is TGTGCCAGCGATATTAACGGGCGACAGCCCCAGCATTTT. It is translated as CASDINGRQPQHF.